This T cell receptor beta chain was retrieved from a study of shared clonotypes between healthy human individuals. V lost 6 bases and J lost 7, with 9 bases in between. CDR3 size: 12 residues. The germline V gene has CDR1 MNHEY and CDR2 SVGAGI. CD45RA-negative memory and CD45RA+ naive subsets were split from the CD4+ cells. The study, taken as a whole, reports: The small donor group covered limited genetic and exposure diversity.

Here immunoSEQ multiplex PCR was the method, and the copy in TCRdb shows in-frame clones only, minus some. This sample has over 950,000 clones, with approximately 75% found just once. As for this clone: The antigen is not known.

Sequenced: memory CD4+ T cells from PBMCs. Subset meaning: CD45RA-negative fraction. This chain uses TRBV6-5 with TRBJ2-2; tentatively, D is TRBD2 (5 bases). This sequence was found in a man aged 18 to 30 in good health. Some clones in this sample may be carry-over from other donors' samples. The chain's CDR3 is CASSEAGGELFF. The CDR3 DNA is TGTGCCAGCAGCGAGGCGGGCGGGGAGCTGTTTTTT.